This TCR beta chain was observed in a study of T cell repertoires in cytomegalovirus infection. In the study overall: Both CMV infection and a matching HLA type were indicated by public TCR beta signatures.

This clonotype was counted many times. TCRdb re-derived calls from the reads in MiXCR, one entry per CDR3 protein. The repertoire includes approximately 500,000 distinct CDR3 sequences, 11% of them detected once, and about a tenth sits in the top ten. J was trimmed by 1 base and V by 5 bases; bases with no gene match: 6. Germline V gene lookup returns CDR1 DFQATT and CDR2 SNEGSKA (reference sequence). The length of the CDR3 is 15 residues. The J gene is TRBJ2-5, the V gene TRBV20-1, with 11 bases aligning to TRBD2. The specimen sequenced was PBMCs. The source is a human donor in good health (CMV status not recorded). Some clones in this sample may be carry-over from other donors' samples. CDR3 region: CSAPNSGGAQETQYF. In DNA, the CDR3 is TGCAGTGCTCCTAATAGCGGGGGGGCCCAAGAGACCCAGTACTTC.